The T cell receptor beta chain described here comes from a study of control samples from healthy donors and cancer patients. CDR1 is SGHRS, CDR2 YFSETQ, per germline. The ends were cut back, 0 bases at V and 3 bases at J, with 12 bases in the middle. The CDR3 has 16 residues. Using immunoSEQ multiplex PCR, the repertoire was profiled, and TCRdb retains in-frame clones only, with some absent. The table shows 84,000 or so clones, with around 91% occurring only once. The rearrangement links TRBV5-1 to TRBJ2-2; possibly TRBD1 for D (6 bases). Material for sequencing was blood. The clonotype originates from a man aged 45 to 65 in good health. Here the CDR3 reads CASSLEAGVDTGELFF. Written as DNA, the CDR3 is TGCGCCAGCAGCTTGGAGGCAGGGGTCGACACCGGGGAGCTGTTTTTT.